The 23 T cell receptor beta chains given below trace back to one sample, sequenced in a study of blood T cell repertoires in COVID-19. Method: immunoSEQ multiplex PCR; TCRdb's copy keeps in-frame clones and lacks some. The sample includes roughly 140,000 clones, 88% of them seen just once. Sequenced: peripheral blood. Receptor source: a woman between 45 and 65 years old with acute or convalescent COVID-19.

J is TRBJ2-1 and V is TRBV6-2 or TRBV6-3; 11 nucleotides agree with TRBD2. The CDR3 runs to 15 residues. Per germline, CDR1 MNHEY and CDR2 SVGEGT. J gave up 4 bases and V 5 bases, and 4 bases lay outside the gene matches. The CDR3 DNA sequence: TGTGCCAGCAGTAAACTAGCGGGAGTATACAATGAGCAGTTCTTC. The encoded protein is CASSKLAGVYNEQFF.

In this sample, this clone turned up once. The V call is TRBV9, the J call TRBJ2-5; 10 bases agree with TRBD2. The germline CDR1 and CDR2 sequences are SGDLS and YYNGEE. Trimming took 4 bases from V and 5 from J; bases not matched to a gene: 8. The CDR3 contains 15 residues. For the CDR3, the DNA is TGTGCCAGCAGCCCCCGGAGCGGGGGGGCGGAGACCCAGTACTTC. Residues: CASSPRSGGAETQYF.

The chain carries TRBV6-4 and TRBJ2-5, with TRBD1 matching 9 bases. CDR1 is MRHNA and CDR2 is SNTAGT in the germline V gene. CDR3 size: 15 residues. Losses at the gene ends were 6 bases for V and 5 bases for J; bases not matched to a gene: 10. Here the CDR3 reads CASSQQGASRETQYF. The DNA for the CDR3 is TGTGCCAGCAGCCAACAGGGGGCATCGCGGGAGACCCAGTACTTC.

CDR3 protein: CASSEATGSEQYF. For the CDR3, the DNA is TGTGCCAGCAGTGAAGCTACAGGGTCCGAGCAGTACTTC. This chain uses TRBV2 with TRBJ2-7; D is perhaps TRBD1 (6 bases). Germline CDR1 is SNHLY and CDR2 is FYNNEI. CDR3 length: 13 amino acids. Trimming stripped 0 bases from V and 6 bases from J, with 9 bases between.

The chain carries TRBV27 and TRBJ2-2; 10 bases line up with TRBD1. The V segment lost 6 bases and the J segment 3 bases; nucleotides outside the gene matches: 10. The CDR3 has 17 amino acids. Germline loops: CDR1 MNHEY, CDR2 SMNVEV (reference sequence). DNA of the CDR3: TGTGCCAGCAGCTTGACAGGGGGCATTGAAGACACCGGGGAGCTGTTTTTT. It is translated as CASSLTGGIEDTGELFF.

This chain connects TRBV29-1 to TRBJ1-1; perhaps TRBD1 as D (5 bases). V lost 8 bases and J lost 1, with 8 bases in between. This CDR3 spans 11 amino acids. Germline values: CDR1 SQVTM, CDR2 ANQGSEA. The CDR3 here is CSSGQNTEAFF. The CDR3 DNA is TGCAGCTCAGGACAGAACACTGAAGCTTTCTTT.

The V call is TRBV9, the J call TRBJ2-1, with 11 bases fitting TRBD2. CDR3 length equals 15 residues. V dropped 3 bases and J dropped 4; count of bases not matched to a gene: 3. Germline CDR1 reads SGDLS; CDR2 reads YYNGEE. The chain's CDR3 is CASSGLAGLYNEQFF. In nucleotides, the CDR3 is TGTGCCAGCAGCGGACTAGCGGGGTTATACAATGAGCAGTTCTTC.

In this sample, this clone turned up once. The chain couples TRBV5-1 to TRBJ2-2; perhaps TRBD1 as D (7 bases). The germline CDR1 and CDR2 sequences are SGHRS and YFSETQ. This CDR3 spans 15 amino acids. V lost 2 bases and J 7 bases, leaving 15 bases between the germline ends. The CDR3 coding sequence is TGCGCCAGCAGCTTCTTGGAGGGGGCTAGCGGGGAGCTGTTTTTT. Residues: CASSFLEGASGELFF.

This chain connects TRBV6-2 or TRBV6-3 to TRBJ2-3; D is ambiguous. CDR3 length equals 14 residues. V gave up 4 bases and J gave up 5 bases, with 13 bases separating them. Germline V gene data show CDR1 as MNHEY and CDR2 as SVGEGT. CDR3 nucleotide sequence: TGTGCCAGCAGTTTTCTCTCTACGAAAGATACGCAGTATTTT. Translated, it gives CASSFLSTKDTQYF.

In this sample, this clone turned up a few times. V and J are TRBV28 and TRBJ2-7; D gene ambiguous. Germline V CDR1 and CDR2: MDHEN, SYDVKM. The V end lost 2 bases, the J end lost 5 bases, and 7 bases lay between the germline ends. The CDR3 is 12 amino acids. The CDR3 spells CASSLEAHEQYF. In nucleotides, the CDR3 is TGTGCCAGCAGTTTAGAGGCTCACGAGCAGTACTTC.

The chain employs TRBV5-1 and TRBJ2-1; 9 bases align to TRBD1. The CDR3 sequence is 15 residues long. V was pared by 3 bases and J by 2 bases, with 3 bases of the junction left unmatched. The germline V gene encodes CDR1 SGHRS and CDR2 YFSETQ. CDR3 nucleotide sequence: TGCGCCAGCAGCTCCGGGACAGGGACCTACAATGAGCAGTTCTTC. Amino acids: CASSSGTGTYNEQFF.

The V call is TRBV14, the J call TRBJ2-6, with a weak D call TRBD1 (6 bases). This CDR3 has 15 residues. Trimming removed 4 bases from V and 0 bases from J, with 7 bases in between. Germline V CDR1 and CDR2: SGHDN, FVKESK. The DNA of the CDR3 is TGTGCCAGCAGCCGGACAGCCTCTGGGGCCAACGTCCTGACTTTC. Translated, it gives CASSRTASGANVLTF.

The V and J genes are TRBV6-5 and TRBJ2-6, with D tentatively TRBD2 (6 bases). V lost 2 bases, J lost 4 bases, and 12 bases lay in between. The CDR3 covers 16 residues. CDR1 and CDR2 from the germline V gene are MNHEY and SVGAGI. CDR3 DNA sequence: TGTGCCAGCAGTTACAGGGGCGGGGCCGGGGCCAACGTCCTGACTTTC. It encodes CASSYRGGAGANVLTF.

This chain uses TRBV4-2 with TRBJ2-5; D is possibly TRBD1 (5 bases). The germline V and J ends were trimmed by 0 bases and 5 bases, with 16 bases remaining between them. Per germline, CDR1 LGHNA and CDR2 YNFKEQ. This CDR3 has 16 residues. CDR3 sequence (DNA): TGTGCCAGCAGCCAAGACCCAACCCCTCCAGGGGAGACCCAGTACTTC. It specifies CASSQDPTPPGETQYF.

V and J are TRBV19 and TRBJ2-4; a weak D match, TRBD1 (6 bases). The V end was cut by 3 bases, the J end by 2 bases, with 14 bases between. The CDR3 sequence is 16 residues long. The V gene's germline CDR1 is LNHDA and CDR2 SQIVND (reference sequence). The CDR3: CASSMGARAPKNIQYF. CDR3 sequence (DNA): TGTGCCAGTAGTATGGGGGCACGGGCACCCAAAAACATTCAGTACTTC.

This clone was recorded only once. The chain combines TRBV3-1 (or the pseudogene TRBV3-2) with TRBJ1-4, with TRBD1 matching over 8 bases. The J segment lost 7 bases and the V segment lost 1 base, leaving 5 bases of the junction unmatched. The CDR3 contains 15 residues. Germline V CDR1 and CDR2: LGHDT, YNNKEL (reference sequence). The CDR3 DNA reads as TGTGCCAGCAGCCAAGGGGGACAGGTTACTGAAAAACTGTTTTTT. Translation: CASSQGGQVTEKLFF.

CDR3 coding DNA: TGTGCCAGCAGTCCACAGGGCACGGGAAACACCATATATTTT. Protein product: CASSPQGTGNTIYF. The chain is built from TRBV6-5 and TRBJ1-3; D might be TRBD1 (6 bases). The length of the CDR3 is 14 residues. V was pared by 5 bases and J by 4 bases, with 12 bases between. Germline assignment: CDR1 MNHEY and CDR2 SVGAGI.

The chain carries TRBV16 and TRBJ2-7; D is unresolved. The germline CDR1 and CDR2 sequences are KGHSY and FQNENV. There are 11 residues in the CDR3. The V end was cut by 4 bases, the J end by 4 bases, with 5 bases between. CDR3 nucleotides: TGTGCCAGCAGCCTTAAATACGAGCAGTACTTC. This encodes CASSLKYEQYF.

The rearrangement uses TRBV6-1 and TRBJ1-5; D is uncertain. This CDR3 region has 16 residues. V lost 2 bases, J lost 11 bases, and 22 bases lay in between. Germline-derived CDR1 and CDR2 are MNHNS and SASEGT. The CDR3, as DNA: TGTGCCAGCAGTGAAATTACCGGGGAGCCCTGGGCGGCCCAGCATTTT. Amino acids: CASSEITGEPWAAQHF.

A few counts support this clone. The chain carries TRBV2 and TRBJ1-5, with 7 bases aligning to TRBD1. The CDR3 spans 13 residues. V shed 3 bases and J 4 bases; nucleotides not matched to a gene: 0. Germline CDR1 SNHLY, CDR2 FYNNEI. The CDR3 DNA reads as TGTGCCAGCAGTGAGACAGGGAATCAGCCCCAGCATTTT. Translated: CASSETGNQPQHF.

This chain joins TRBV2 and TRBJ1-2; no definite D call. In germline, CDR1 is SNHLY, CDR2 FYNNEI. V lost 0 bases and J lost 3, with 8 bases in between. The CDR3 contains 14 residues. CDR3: CASSEASGYYGYTF. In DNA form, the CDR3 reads TGTGCCAGCAGTGAAGCTTCGGGTTACTATGGCTACACCTTC. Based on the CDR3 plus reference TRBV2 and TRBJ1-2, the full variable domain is EPEVTQTPSHQVTQMGQEVILRCVPISNHLYFYWYRQILGQKVEFLVSFYNNEISEKSEIFDDQFSVERPDGSNFTLKIRSTKLEDSAMYFCASSEASGYYGYTFGSGTRLTVV.

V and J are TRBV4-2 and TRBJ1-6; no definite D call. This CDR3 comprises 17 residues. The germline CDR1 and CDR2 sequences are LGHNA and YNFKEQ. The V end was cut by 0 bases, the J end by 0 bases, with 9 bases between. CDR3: CASSQDQPSSYNSPLHF. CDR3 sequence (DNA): TGTGCCAGCAGCCAAGATCAACCGAGCTCCTATAATTCACCCCTCCACTTT.

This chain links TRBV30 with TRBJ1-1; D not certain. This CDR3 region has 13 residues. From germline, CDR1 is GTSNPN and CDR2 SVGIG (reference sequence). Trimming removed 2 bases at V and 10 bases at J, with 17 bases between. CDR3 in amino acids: CAWSKWEGSAAFF. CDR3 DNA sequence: TGTGCCTGGAGTAAGTGGGAGGGATCGGCAGCTTTCTTT.